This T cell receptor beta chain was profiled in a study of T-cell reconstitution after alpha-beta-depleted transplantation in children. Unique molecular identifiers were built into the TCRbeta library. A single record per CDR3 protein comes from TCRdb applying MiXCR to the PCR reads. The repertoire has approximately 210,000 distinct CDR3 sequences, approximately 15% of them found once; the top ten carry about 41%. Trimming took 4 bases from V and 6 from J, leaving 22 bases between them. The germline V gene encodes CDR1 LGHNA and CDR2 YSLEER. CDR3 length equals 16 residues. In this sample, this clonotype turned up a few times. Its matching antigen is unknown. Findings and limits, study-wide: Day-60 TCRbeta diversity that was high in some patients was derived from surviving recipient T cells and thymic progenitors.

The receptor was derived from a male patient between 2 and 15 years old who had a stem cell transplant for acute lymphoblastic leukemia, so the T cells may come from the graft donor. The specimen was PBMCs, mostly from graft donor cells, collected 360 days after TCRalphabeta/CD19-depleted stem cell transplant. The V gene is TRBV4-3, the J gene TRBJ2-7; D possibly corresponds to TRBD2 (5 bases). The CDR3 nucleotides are TGCGCCAGCAGCCCGCTATCGGTAGCGACTGTATTCGAGCAGTACTTC. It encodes CASSPLSVATVFEQYF.